The 3 T cell receptor beta chains listed next were all sequenced from one sample in a study of T cells in Graves' hyperthyroidism and ophthalmopathy. Amplified TCR beta CDR3 regions derived from RNA transcripts. First-round RT-PCR of the TCR CDR3 relied on the HTBI primer set. Each CDR3 protein gets one entry after TCRdb re-called the multiplex PCR reads with MiXCR. The sample gives hundreds of thousands of distinct CDR3 sequences, 40% to 55% of which show up once; 6.5% to 9% is in the top ten. Sequences were obtained from peripheral blood or thyroid tissue (not recorded which). The receptors were gathered from an adult man with Graves' disease, either hyperthyroidism or ophthalmopathy (not recorded which).

The chain combines TRBV6-5 with TRBJ2-7; the match to TRBD1 covers 9 bases. Germline V gene data show CDR1 as MNHEY and CDR2 as SVGAGI. J lost 5 bases, V lost 11 bases, and 4 bases had no gene match. There are 11 residues in the CDR3. The CDR3 DNA sequence: TGTGCCGGGGGACAGGGAGACGAGCAGTACTTC. Protein: CAGGQGDEQYF.

This clonotype was observed a few times. The chain carries TRBV29-1 and TRBJ1-1, with TRBD1 identical over 7 bases. With V trimmed by 6 bases and J by 3 bases, 7 bases remained unmatched. This CDR3 contains 13 residues. Germline assignment: CDR1 SQVTM and CDR2 ANQGSEA. CDR3 sequence: CSVTGAGDTEAFF. The CDR3 DNA follows: TGCAGCGTCACAGGGGCAGGGGACACTGAAGCTTTCTTT.

This chain links TRBV7-9 with TRBJ1-1; possibly TRBD1 for D (6 bases). V was pared by 11 bases and J by 3 bases, with 16 bases between. Per germline, CDR1 SEHNR and CDR2 FQNEAQ (reference sequence). The CDR3 length is 13 residues. This CDR3 reads CAWSVPGDTEAFF. The CDR3 DNA is TGTGCCTGGAGTGTACCAGGGGACACTGAAGCTTTCTTT.